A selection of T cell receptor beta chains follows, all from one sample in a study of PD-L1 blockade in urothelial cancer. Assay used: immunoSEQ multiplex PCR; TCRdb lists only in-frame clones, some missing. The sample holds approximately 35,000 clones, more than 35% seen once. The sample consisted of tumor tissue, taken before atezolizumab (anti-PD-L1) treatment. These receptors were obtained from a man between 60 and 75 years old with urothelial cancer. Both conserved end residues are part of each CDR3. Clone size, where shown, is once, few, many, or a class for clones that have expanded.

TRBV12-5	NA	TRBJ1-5	CASGRGLNQPQHF
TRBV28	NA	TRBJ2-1	CATSPSGRVNEQFF
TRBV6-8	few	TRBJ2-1	CASSRDRRTYNEQFF
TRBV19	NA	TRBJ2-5	CASSTRQGQETQYF
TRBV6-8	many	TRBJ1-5	CASNPTGSNQPQHF
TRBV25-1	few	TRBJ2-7	CASSSREYHEQYF
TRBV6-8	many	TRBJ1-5	CASSPDLREPQHF
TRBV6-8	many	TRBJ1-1	CASSYRDRNTEAFF
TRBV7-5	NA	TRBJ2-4	CASSRAVGGAKNIQYF
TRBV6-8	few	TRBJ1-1	CAISAQGRNTEAFF